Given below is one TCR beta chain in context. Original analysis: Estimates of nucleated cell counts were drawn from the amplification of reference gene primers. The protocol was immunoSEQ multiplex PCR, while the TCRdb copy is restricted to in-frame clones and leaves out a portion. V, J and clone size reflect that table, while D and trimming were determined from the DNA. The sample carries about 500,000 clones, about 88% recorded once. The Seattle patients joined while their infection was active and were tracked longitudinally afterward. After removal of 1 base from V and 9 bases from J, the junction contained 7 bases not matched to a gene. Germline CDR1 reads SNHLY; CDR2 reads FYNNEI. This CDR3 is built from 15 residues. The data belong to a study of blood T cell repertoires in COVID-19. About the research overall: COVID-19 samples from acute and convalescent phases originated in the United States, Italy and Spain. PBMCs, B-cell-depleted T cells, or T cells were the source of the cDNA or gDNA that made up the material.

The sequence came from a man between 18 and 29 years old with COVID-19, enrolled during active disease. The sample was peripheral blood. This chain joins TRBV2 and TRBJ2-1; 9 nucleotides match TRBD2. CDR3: CASSEGAGGRGEQFF. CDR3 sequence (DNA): TGTGCCAGCAGTGAAGGGGCGGGAGGGCGCGGTGAGCAGTTCTTC.